This entry lists 23 T cell receptor beta chains sequenced from one sample in a study of blood T cell repertoires in COVID-19 (TCRdb year 2020). The library was built by means of the immunoSEQ multiplex PCR assay. This is the immuneACCESS table as TCRdb keeps it, with only in-frame sequences that have V and J called. A part of the clones is gone; compared with another copy, unresolved V genes explain less than half, and the rest is unexplained. This sample has some 250,000 clones in its table, and approximately 91% of those were observed once. The ten largest clones represent around 0.8% of the sample. Sequencing was done on a sample of peripheral blood. The source of these receptors is a woman in her 30s with acute or convalescent COVID-19.

The CDR3 here is CASSYPPDSTGELFF. The CDR3, as DNA: TGTGCCAGCAGTTACCCCCCGGACAGCACCGGGGAGCTGTTTTTT. This sequence joins TRBV6-2 or TRBV6-3 and TRBJ2-2; the D gene is possibly TRBD1 (6 bases). With 2 bases removed from V and 4 bases from J, the gap between germline ends came to 11 bases. Germline CDR1 reads MNHEY; CDR2 reads SVGEGT. The CDR3 has 15 amino acids.

The genes are TRBV9 and TRBJ2-7; 8 bases fit TRBD1. Germline CDR1 SGDLS, CDR2 YYNGEE. This CDR3 has 14 residues. Losses at the gene ends were 2 bases for V and 7 bases for J; bases not matched to a gene: 8. DNA for the CDR3: TGTGCCAGCAGCGTCGGGACAGGTTTTCGGGAGCAGTACTTC. Protein sequence: CASSVGTGFREQYF.

Points on this clone: Additional DNA sequences in this sample encode the identical CDR3. The rearrangement links TRBV5-1 to TRBJ2-5; the D is unclear. Germline values: CDR1 SGHRS, CDR2 YFSETQ. This CDR3 contains 11 residues. Trimming removed 2 bases at V and 3 bases at J, with 2 bases between. CDR3 protein: CASSFKETQYF. The CDR3 DNA is TGCGCCAGCAGCTTTAAAGAGACCCAGTACTTC.

This clone was seen more than once but under ten times. The same CDR3 is also encoded by other DNA sequences in this sample. The chain employs TRBV27 and TRBJ2-7; TRBD2 matches 13 bases. Germline CDR1 and CDR2: MNHEY and SMNVEV (reference sequence). The CDR3 loop spans 14 amino acids. With V trimmed by 5 bases and J by 2 bases, 0 bases remained unmatched. The CDR3 protein is CASSGLAGAYEQYF. The CDR3 DNA follows: TGTGCCAGCAGTGGACTAGCGGGAGCCTACGAGCAGTACTTC.

V gene TRBV14 combines with J gene TRBJ1-5, with D unclear. V lost 1 base to trimming and J lost 4 bases, with 5 bases between them. Germline lookup yields CDR1 SGHDN and CDR2 FVKESK. CDR3 length: 13 residues. The CDR3 sequence: CASSQGLNQPQHF. DNA of the CDR3: TGTGCCAGCAGCCAAGGTCTTAATCAGCCCCAGCATTTT.

The sample holds one count of this clone. The chain is built from TRBV5-1 and TRBJ2-3; D not certain. CDR1 and CDR2 from the germline V gene are SGHRS and YFSETQ. This CDR3 is 15 amino acids long. Trimming removed 0 bases from V and 2 bases from J, with 10 bases in between. In nucleotides, the CDR3 is TGCGCCAGCAGCTTGGGGGCGACGCACACAGATACGCAGTATTTT. Translation: CASSLGATHTDTQYF.

The chain employs TRBV19 and TRBJ2-2, with D possibly being TRBD1 (6 bases). V lost 4 bases and J lost 7, with 16 bases in between. The length of the CDR3 is 15 residues. The germline gives CDR1 LNHDA, CDR2 SQIVND (reference sequence). CDR3 loop: CASSTRQVLGGELFF. DNA of the CDR3: TGTGCCAGTAGTACCCGACAGGTCTTGGGCGGGGAGCTGTTTTTT.

This clone was found once. The chain is built from TRBV11-1 and TRBJ2-7, with D perhaps matching TRBD1 (7 bases). The germline V and J ends were trimmed by 1 base and 0 bases, with 13 bases remaining between them. Germline lookup yields CDR1 SGHAT and CDR2 FQDESV (reference sequence). The CDR3 contains 16 residues. The CDR3 reads CASSLGGTALSYEQYF. The CDR3, as DNA: TGTGCCAGCAGCTTAGGCGGGACAGCACTCTCCTACGAGCAGTACTTC.

V and J are TRBV19 and TRBJ1-2, with 8 bases aligning to TRBD1. The junction had 0 bases not matched to a gene; V was cut back by 1 base and J by 5 bases. The CDR3 contains 13 residues. Looked up from germline, CDR1 is LNHDA and CDR2 is SQIVND (reference sequence). The CDR3 spells CASSIGQGYGYTF. DNA of the CDR3: TGTGCCAGTAGTATAGGACAGGGGTATGGCTACACCTTC.

The rearrangement links TRBV7-9 to TRBJ1-1, with 7 positions matching TRBD1. V trimming: 5 bases; J trimming: 4 bases; junction bases outside the gene matches: 10. The CDR3 contains 15 residues. The germline CDR1 and CDR2 sequences are SEHNR and FQNEAQ (reference sequence). CDR3 loop: CASSLATGVRTEAFF. CDR3 bases: TGTGCCAGCAGCCTCGCCACAGGGGTGCGCACTGAAGCTTTCTTT. The variable domain in full, with the rest retrieved from reference TRBV7-9 and TRBJ1-1, is DTGVSQNPRHKITKRGQNVTFRCDPISEHNRLYWYRQTLGQGPEFLTYFQNEAQLEKSRLLSDRFSAERPKGSFSTLEIQRTEQGDSAMYLCASSLATGVRTEAFFGQGTRLTVV.

This clone was observed a single time. The rearrangement links TRBV7-9 to TRBJ1-5, with 8 bases that match TRBD1. Germline CDR1 reads SEHNR; CDR2 reads FQNEAQ (reference sequence). Trimming cost V 8 bases and J 7 bases; bases outside gene matches: 19. CDR3 length: 17 residues. The CDR3 DNA sequence: TGTGCCAGCGCGGCAGGGGGCCCCTTTCGTCCCCGGCAGCCCCAGCATTTT. Its translation is CASAAGGPFRPRQPQHF.

V and J are TRBV29-1 and TRBJ2-1; 10 bases are a match to TRBD2. V trimming: 7 bases; J trimming: 6 bases; junction bases outside the gene matches: 3. CDR1 and CDR2 from the germline V gene are SQVTM and ANQGSEA. The CDR3 is 12 residues long. The CDR3: CSASSGSNEQFF. CDR3 coding DNA: TGCAGCGCCTCTAGCGGGAGCAATGAGCAGTTCTTC.

This sequence joins TRBV6-6 and TRBJ2-7; D is unresolved. With 7 bases removed from V and 0 bases from J, the gap between germline ends came to 13 bases. Germline assignment: CDR1 MNHNY and CDR2 SVGAGI (reference sequence). CDR3 size: 14 residues. CDR3 loop: CASTLSSHSYEQYF. CDR3 sequence (DNA): TGTGCCAGCACCCTCTCTAGTCACTCCTACGAGCAGTACTTC.

The chain couples TRBV6-5 to TRBJ2-2; 7 bases align to TRBD2. Trimming cost V 6 bases and J 15 bases; bases outside gene matches: 7. The CDR3 is 11 amino acids. Germline CDR1 and CDR2: MNHEY and SVGAGI. In nucleotides, the CDR3 is TGTGCCAGCAGCCAAGGCCTAGCGGTGTTTTTT. Its protein is CASSQGLAVFF.

V and J are TRBV5-4 and TRBJ2-5; 7 bases line up with TRBD2. In germline, CDR1 is SGHNT, CDR2 YYREEE (reference sequence). CDR3 length: 13 amino acids. V trimming: 4 bases; J trimming: 5 bases; junction bases outside the gene matches: 5. The CDR3 DNA reads TGTGCCAGCAGCCATCGCGGGAGCGAGACCCAGTACTTC. Its translation: CASSHRGSETQYF.

The V gene is TRBV27, the J gene TRBJ2-5; the D is unclear. This CDR3 region has 13 residues. CDR1 MNHEY and CDR2 SMNVEV come from the germline V gene (reference sequence). V was clipped by 6 bases and J by 0 bases, with 8 bases between them. The CDR3 coding sequence is TGTGCCAGCAGAGCCGCGTACCAAGAGACCCAGTACTTC. This sequence encodes CASRAAYQETQYF.

The gene calls are TRBV5-1 and TRBJ2-1, with TRBD2 matching 7 bases. After removal of 0 bases from V and 8 bases from J, the junction contained 8 bases not matched to a gene. The CDR3 covers 15 residues. CDR1 is SGHRS, CDR2 YFSETQ, per germline. This CDR3 is CASSLAPGGLDEQFF. CDR3 in DNA: TGCGCCAGCAGCTTGGCCCCGGGAGGTTTAGATGAGCAGTTCTTC.

V gene TRBV5-1 combines with J gene TRBJ2-7; 9 bases align to TRBD2. Per germline, CDR1 SGHRS and CDR2 YFSETQ. V shed 0 bases, J shed 0 bases, and the junction held 10 bases outside the gene matches. There are 18 residues in the CDR3. Here the CDR3 DNA reads TGCGCCAGCAGCTTGGTTACTTCTAGCGGGGCCAACTCCTACGAGCAGTACTTC. Amino acid sequence: CASSLVTSSGANSYEQYF.

This sequence joins TRBV6-5 and TRBJ2-1; 8 nucleotides agree with TRBD2. The CDR3 extends over 14 amino acids. Per the germline V gene, CDR1 is MNHEY and CDR2 is SVGAGI. J was trimmed by 6 bases and V by 7 bases; bases with no gene match: 8. The CDR3 sequence: CASTGTRKSNEQFF. For the CDR3, the DNA is TGTGCCAGCACCGGGACTAGAAAGAGCAATGAGCAGTTCTTC.

The chain has TRBV2 and TRBJ2-6; TRBD2 agrees at 7 bases. CDR3 length: 18 amino acids. CDR1 SNHLY and CDR2 FYNNEI come from the germline V gene. J lost 0 bases, V lost 3 bases, and 8 bases had no gene match. The CDR3 loop reads CASSDPSGHSSGANVLTF. The CDR3, as DNA: TGTGCCAGCAGTGACCCTAGCGGCCACAGCTCTGGGGCCAACGTCCTGACTTTC. Variable domain in full (rest from reference TRBV2 and TRBJ2-6): EPEVTQTPSHQVTQMGQEVILRCVPISNHLYFYWYRQILGQKVEFLVSFYNNEISEKSEIFDDQFSVERPDGSNFTLKIRSTKLEDSAMYFCASSDPSGHSSGANVLTFGAGSRLTVL.

The chain employs TRBV28 and TRBJ1-6; D is undetermined. Per the germline V gene, CDR1 is MDHEN and CDR2 is SYDVKM. The CDR3 has 13 residues. Trimming took 5 bases from V and 7 from J, leaving 9 bases between them. DNA for the CDR3: TGTGCCAGCAGTGGGCCGATGAATTCACCCCTCCACTTT. Translated: CASSGPMNSPLHF.

V is TRBV25-1 and J is TRBJ2-7; 10 nucleotides match TRBD2. The CDR3 totals 14 residues. Germline lookup yields CDR1 MGHDK and CDR2 SYGVNS. Unmatched junction bases numbered 2, after V lost 3 bases and J lost 3 bases. The CDR3 is CASSDQREGYEQYF. CDR3 DNA: TGTGCCAGCAGTGACCAGCGGGAGGGCTACGAGCAGTACTTC.

V and J are TRBV5-1 and TRBJ2-1; TRBD1 matches 10 bases. The CDR3 is 16 residues long. The germline V gene encodes CDR1 SGHRS and CDR2 YFSETQ. V lost 0 bases and J lost 8; bases outside the gene matches: 8. The CDR3 region is CASSLGGQGVSYEQFF. In DNA, the CDR3 is TGCGCCAGCAGCTTGGGTGGACAGGGGGTTTCGTATGAGCAGTTCTTC.